This TCR beta chain is from a study of T cell repertoires in cytomegalovirus infection. Across the whole study: It can be stated that public TCR beta signatures indicated CMV infection as well as a matching HLA type. Broader study findings: Carriers of CMV and the relevant HLA type were discriminated by public TCR beta frequency. Within the response measured ex vivo, HLA-C-restricted CMV-specific TCR beta clonotypes were dominant.

V gave up 4 bases and J gave up 0 bases, with 7 bases separating them. This CDR3 contains 14 residues. Per the germline V gene, CDR1 is SGHAT and CDR2 is FQDESV (reference sequence). TCRdb recomputed calls from the reads with MiXCR, one row per CDR3 protein. Of about 490,000 distinct CDR3 sequences listed, approximately 17% are singletons. This clonotype was picked up many times. What it binds is not known. The specimen was CD8+ T cells from PBMCs. The TCR comes from a human donor in good health (CMV status not recorded). Some clones in this sample may be carry-over from other donors' samples. The rearrangement links TRBV11-1 to TRBJ1-3; D remains unclear. The CDR3 DNA sequence: TGTGCCAGCAGCTACGGGTTCTCTGGAAACACCATATATTTT. This codes for CASSYGFSGNTIYF. The complete variable domain, with remaining parts taken from reference TRBV11-1 and TRBJ1-3, reads EAEVAQSPRYKITEKSQAVAFWCDPISGHATLYWYRQILGQGPELLVQFQDESVVDDSQLPKDRFSAERLKGVDSTLKIQPAELGDSAMYLCASSYGFSGNTIYFGEGSWLTVV.